The 30 T cell receptor beta chains reported below all come from one sample, sequenced in a study of a mutant IDH1 vaccine in newly diagnosed glioma. This table comes from immunoSEQ multiplex PCR, and its TCRdb copy is limited to in-frame clones, with some not included. The data hold 65,000 to 85,000 clones, with 70% to 90% observed a single time. Time point: week 35, safety follow-up. Doses comprised 300 ug of mutant IDH1 20-mer peptide each, plus topical imiquimod. These receptors' antigens are unknown. Sequencing used PBMCs, obtained from a glioma patient whose treatment included an IDH1 peptide vaccine. The receptors were sampled from a man between 25 and 39 years old with glioma.

The chain couples TRBV29-1 to TRBJ1-4; 10 bases are shared with TRBD1. The trim removed 7 bases at V and 7 bases at J, leaving 6 bases unmatched. CDR1 is SQVTM, CDR2 ANQGSEA, per germline. The CDR3 contains 13 residues. The chain's CDR3 is CSGRTGGSEKLFF. For the CDR3, the DNA is TGCAGCGGGAGGACAGGGGGATCTGAAAAACTGTTTTTT.

Points on this clone: Other DNA sequences in this sample translate to the same CDR3. This CDR3 reads CASSFGLAGEQYF. Written as DNA, the CDR3 is TGTGCCAGCAGTTTCGGACTAGCGGGCGAGCAGTACTTC. The chain has TRBV27 and TRBJ2-7, with 11 bases lining up with TRBD2. This CDR3 region has 13 residues. After removal of 3 bases from V and 6 bases from J, the junction contained 1 base not matched to a gene. Germline V CDR1 and CDR2: MNHEY, SMNVEV (reference sequence).

This clone came up once. The chain links TRBV7-6 to TRBJ1-3; 11 bases align to TRBD1. V gave up 8 bases and J gave up 7 bases; unmatched junction bases: 1. Looked up from germline, CDR1 is SGHVS and CDR2 is FNYEAQ. The CDR3 extends over 12 amino acids. The CDR3 DNA sequence: TGTGCCAGCGGACAGGGGGCTAACACCATATATTTT. Residues: CASGQGANTIYF.

This sequence joins TRBV11-2 and TRBJ2-5, with D perhaps TRBD2 (6 bases). Trimming cost V 6 bases and J 3 bases, with 20 bases left between them. Per the germline V gene, CDR1 is SGHAT and CDR2 is FQNNGV. The CDR3 is 16 amino acids. The CDR3 bases are TGTGCCAGCAGACCCCTTCGGGGGAGGAGGGAAGAGACCCAGTACTTC. This gives the protein CASRPLRGRREETQYF. The full variable domain, completed using reference TRBV11-2 and TRBJ2-5, is EAGVAQSPRYKIIEKRQSVAFWCNPISGHATLYWYQQILGQGPKLLIQFQNNGVVDDSQLPKDRFSAERLKGVDSTLKIQPAKLEDSAVYLCASRPLRGRREETQYFGPGTRLLVL.

This chain connects TRBV6-4 to TRBJ2-1; 8 bases align to TRBD2. The CDR3 totals 15 residues. Trimming removed 4 bases from V and 6 bases from J; junction bases left unmatched: 8. CDR1 and CDR2 from the germline V gene are MRHNA and SNTAGT. In DNA, the CDR3 is TGTGCCAGCAGTGCCCAGACTAGCGCTTTCAATGAGCAGTTCTTC. Translated: CASSAQTSAFNEQFF.

V and J are TRBV28 and TRBJ2-2; D is possibly TRBD1 (5 bases). CDR1 and CDR2 from the germline V gene are MDHEN and SYDVKM. With 3 bases removed from V and 8 bases from J, the gap between germline ends came to 13 bases. This CDR3 has 14 amino acids. The CDR3 protein is CASSLIQANGELFF. CDR3 DNA: TGTGCCAGCAGTTTGATACAGGCTAATGGGGAGCTGTTTTTT.

The chain uses TRBV6-6 and TRBJ2-7, with D perhaps TRBD1 (7 bases). V was pared by 0 bases and J by 6 bases, with 15 bases between. This CDR3 spans 15 amino acids. Germline lookup yields CDR1 MNHNY and CDR2 SVGAGI (reference sequence). CDR3 sequence: CASSYSRGTATEQYF. In nucleotides, the CDR3 is TGTGCCAGCAGTTACTCTCGGGGGACAGCGACCGAGCAGTACTTC.

The rearrangement joins TRBV30 to TRBJ2-7; TRBD1 is a possible D gene (5 bases). Trimming removed 0 bases at V and 3 bases at J, with 12 bases between. CDR3 length: 14 amino acids. Germline assignment: CDR1 GTSNPN and CDR2 SVGIG (reference sequence). The CDR3 sequence is CAWSVRQKSYEQYF. CDR3 nucleotide sequence: TGTGCCTGGAGTGTAAGACAGAAAAGCTACGAGCAGTACTTC.

The chain uses TRBV5-1 and TRBJ2-7; 9 positions match TRBD1. The junction had 5 bases not matched to a gene; V was cut back by 0 bases and J by 4 bases. The CDR3 extends over 15 amino acids. Looked up from germline, CDR1 is SGHRS and CDR2 is YFSETQ. CDR3: CASSLVGQGLYEQYF. The CDR3 DNA follows: TGCGCCAGCAGCTTGGTGGGACAGGGTCTATACGAGCAGTACTTC.

The chain carries TRBV27 and TRBJ2-5; 7 nucleotides agree with TRBD2. The assigned J gene may be wrong: the sequence end matches TRBJ2-7 better. Germline CDR1 MNHEY, CDR2 SMNVEV (reference sequence). The CDR3 length is 12 residues. CDR3 in amino acids: CASSSGLYEQYF. The CDR3 nucleotides read TGTGCCAGCAGCTCGGGACTATACGAGCAGTACTTC.

The CDR3 DNA reads TGTGCCAGCAGCCCCTCCGGGAGCGGGGCCTACAATGAGCAGTTCTTC. Residues: CASSPSGSGAYNEQFF. The rearrangement joins TRBV5-4 to TRBJ2-1; 7 bases match TRBD2. This CDR3 has 16 residues. The V gene end was trimmed by 4 bases and the J gene end by 2 bases; junction bases not matched to a gene: 9. Germline lookup yields CDR1 SGHNT and CDR2 YYREEE (reference sequence).

This chain links TRBV10-2 with TRBJ1-5, with D possibly TRBD1 on 6 matching bases. Trimming removed 0 bases from V and 7 bases from J, with 13 bases in between. Germline assignment: CDR1 WSHSY and CDR2 SAAADI. This CDR3 has 15 residues. The CDR3 sequence is CASSESRNREQPQHF. CDR3 sequence (DNA): TGCGCCAGCAGTGAGTCTCGGAACAGGGAACAGCCCCAGCATTTT.

This chain uses TRBV7-3 with TRBJ1-6; no clear D. CDR1 is SGHTA, CDR2 FQGTGA, per germline. The CDR3 loop spans 12 amino acids. Trimming left V 2 bases short and J 11 bases short, with 7 bases between. CDR3 sequence reads: CASSLSPAPLHF. The CDR3 region has the DNA TGTGCCAGCAGCTTATCGCCAGCACCCCTCCACTTT.

The rearrangement links TRBV6-1 to TRBJ1-1; D gene unclear. The germline CDR1 and CDR2 sequences are MNHNS and SASEGT. The CDR3 runs to 15 residues. The V and J ends lost 8 bases and 11 bases respectively, with 27 bases between them. The CDR3 here is CASDLSLKGTLGAFF. The DNA for the CDR3 is TGTGCCAGCGATTTAAGTCTAAAGGGTACCCTAGGGGCTTTCTTT.

CDR3 region: CASSILGGGPTDTQYF. The CDR3 coding sequence is TGTGCCAGCAGTATCCTTGGCGGGGGGCCCACAGATACGCAGTATTTT. The rearrangement links TRBV6-4 to TRBJ2-3, with TRBD2 matching over 8 bases. The CDR3 has 16 residues. The ends lost 5 bases at V and 2 bases at J; junction bases unmatched: 9. Germline assignment: CDR1 MRHNA and CDR2 SNTAGT.

The chain links TRBV28 to TRBJ2-3; D may be TRBD1 or TRBD2 (5 bases each). With 7 bases removed from V and 6 bases from J, the gap between germline ends came to 17 bases. Germline V gene sequence: CDR1 MDHEN, CDR2 SYDVKM. The CDR3 has 14 residues. This CDR3 is CASTPPGRGDTQYF. The CDR3 DNA reads as TGTGCCAGCACCCCCCCAGGGCGCGGGGATACGCAGTATTTT. Full variable domain (remainder filled in from reference TRBV28 and TRBJ2-3): DVKVTQSSRYLVKRTGEKVFLECVQDMDHENMFWYRQDPGLGLRLIYFSYDVKMKEKGDIPEGYSVSREKKERFSLILESASTNQTSMYLCASTPPGRGDTQYFGPGTRLTVL.

CDR3 loop: CASSRGSGYTF. The CDR3 DNA follows: TGTGCCAGCAGCCGGGGGAGCGGCTACACCTTC. The V call is TRBV14, the J call TRBJ1-2; possible D gene TRBD1, 5 bases. The CDR3 loop spans 11 amino acids. V lost 4 bases to trimming and J lost 8 bases, with 8 bases between them. CDR1 is SGHDN and CDR2 is FVKESK in the germline V gene.

This clone showed up just a few times. In DNA, the CDR3 is TGCAGCTCGGGACAGGGGAGTGAGCAGTACTTC. It translates to CSSGQGSEQYF. The V and J genes are TRBV29-1 and TRBJ2-7; 10 bases align to TRBD1. The J segment lost 7 bases and the V segment lost 8 bases, leaving 5 bases of the junction unmatched. The CDR3 runs to 11 residues. CDR1 SQVTM and CDR2 ANQGSEA come from the germline V gene.

This chain uses TRBV6-5 with TRBJ1-1; 9 bases map to TRBD1. CDR1 MNHEY and CDR2 SVGAGI come from the germline V gene. Unmatched junction bases numbered 8, after V lost 6 bases and J lost 6 bases. The CDR3 loop spans 14 amino acids. The CDR3 here is CASRPRQGVAEAFF. DNA of the CDR3: TGTGCCAGCAGACCCCGACAGGGGGTCGCTGAAGCTTTCTTT.

The chain links TRBV2 to TRBJ2-7; TRBD2 matches 10 bases. The CDR3 contains 15 residues. Per germline, CDR1 SNHLY and CDR2 FYNNEI. The V gene end was trimmed by 2 bases and the J gene end by 5 bases; junction bases not matched to a gene: 6. CDR3 protein: CASSELAGVINEQYF. CDR3 sequence (DNA): TGTGCCAGCAGTGAACTAGCGGGAGTGATAAACGAGCAGTACTTC.

V is TRBV28 and J is TRBJ2-1; perhaps D is TRBD1 or TRBD2 (5 bases each). Trimming stripped 3 bases from V and 7 bases from J, with 10 bases between. The germline CDR1 and CDR2 sequences are MDHEN and SYDVKM. This CDR3 region has 13 residues. CDR3 coding DNA: TGTGCCAGCAGTTTTTCGGGGCAAAATGAGCAGTTCTTC. It codes for CASSFSGQNEQFF.

This clone turned up a few times. The chain is built from TRBV27 and TRBJ2-2; D gene ambiguous. Germline V gene sequence: CDR1 MNHEY, CDR2 SMNVEV (reference sequence). V dropped 2 bases and J dropped 6 bases, with 4 bases sitting between them. This CDR3 has 12 residues. The CDR3 loop reads CASSLLAGELFF. The DNA of the CDR3 is TGTGCCAGCAGTTTACTAGCCGGGGAGCTGTTTTTT.

V is TRBV5-4 and J is TRBJ1-3; 7 bases fit TRBD1. This CDR3 contains 15 residues. V was clipped by 4 bases and J by 4 bases; unmatched bases: 8. Germline V gene sequence: CDR1 SGHNT, CDR2 YYREEE (reference sequence). Written as DNA, the CDR3 is TGTGCCAGCAGCACCGAACAGGGGCGCGGAAACACCATATATTTT. Translation: CASSTEQGRGNTIYF.

The gene calls are TRBV9 and TRBJ2-6; no firm D call. The CDR3 sequence is 14 residues long. The V and J ends lost 3 bases and 2 bases respectively, with 6 bases between them. Germline lookup yields CDR1 SGDLS and CDR2 YYNGEE. CDR3 residues: CASSANPGANVLTF. CDR3 bases: TGTGCCAGCAGCGCCAATCCTGGGGCCAACGTCCTGACTTTC.

The chain employs TRBV6-1 and TRBJ1-5; D not certain. Trimming stripped 3 bases from V and 6 bases from J, with 15 bases between. This CDR3 is 15 amino acids long. The germline gives CDR1 MNHNS, CDR2 SASEGT. CDR3 protein: CASSEGRGEAQPQHF. In nucleotides, the CDR3 is TGTGCCAGCAGTGAGGGCCGAGGCGAGGCTCAGCCCCAGCATTTT.

There are a few counts of this clone. The gene calls are TRBV5-1 and TRBJ1-2; D gene ambiguous. The CDR3 sequence is 15 residues long. In germline, CDR1 is SGHRS, CDR2 YFSETQ. Trimming stripped 0 bases from V and 0 bases from J, with 9 bases between. This CDR3 reads CASSLVQTPNYGYTF. In DNA form, the CDR3 reads TGCGCCAGCAGCTTGGTGCAGACCCCTAACTATGGCTACACCTTC.

The V gene is TRBV30, the J gene TRBJ1-6, with TRBD1 as a possible D gene (5 bases). There are 14 residues in the CDR3. Deletions cut 6 bases from V and 10 bases from J, with 19 bases between. The V gene's germline CDR1 is GTSNPN and CDR2 SVGIG (reference sequence). The chain's CDR3 is CACSSGARGSPLHF. In DNA, the CDR3 is TGTGCCTGCTCCAGCGGGGCAAGGGGCTCACCCCTCCACTTT.

The chain recombines TRBV18 with TRBJ1-5, with 11 bases identical to TRBD1. There are 19 residues in the CDR3. The germline V gene encodes CDR1 KGHSH and CDR2 LQKENI. The ends lost 3 bases at V and 2 bases at J; junction bases unmatched: 12. CDR3 in amino acids: CASSPPIGQGAEGNQPQHF. CDR3 bases: TGTGCCAGCTCACCTCCAATAGGACAGGGGGCCGAGGGCAATCAGCCCCAGCATTTT.

V is TRBV2 and J is TRBJ2-3; possibly TRBD1 or TRBD2 for D (5 bases each). The CDR3 is 13 residues long. Trimming stripped 8 bases from V and 2 bases from J, with 11 bases between. Germline values: CDR1 SNHLY, CDR2 FYNNEI. This chain's CDR3 is CASGTGLTDTQYF. The CDR3 DNA follows: TGTGCCAGCGGGACGGGGCTCACAGATACGCAGTATTTT.

This rearrangement joins TRBV7-8 to TRBJ1-2, with TRBD1 as a possible D gene (6 bases). Germline V lookup: CDR1 SGHVS, CDR2 FQNEAQ. V was trimmed by 3 bases and J by 3 bases, leaving 11 bases between them. This CDR3 contains 14 residues. In DNA form, the CDR3 reads TGTGCCAGCAGCTTGGGGGGCAGGGACTATGGCTACACCTTC. This codes for CASSLGGRDYGYTF.